The present TCR beta chain was sequenced within a study of technical replicates of blood from several donors (dated by TCRdb to 2017 to 2019). Receptor amplification or capture employed the immunoSEQ multiplex PCR assay. Sourced from immuneACCESS, this table was stored by TCRdb with only in-frame sequences that have V and J called. A share of the clones is absent; for the studies checked, an unresolved V gene accounts for under half, and the remainder has no known explanation. For this sample there are about 80,000 clones; 91% appear just once. About 0.39% of the sample is taken by the ten largest. Based on the germline V gene, the CDR1 and CDR2 sequences are LGHNA and YSLEER. Trimming takes 0 bases from V and 0 bases from J, and the germline ends sit 9 bases apart. The CDR3 measures 16 amino acids from cysteine to phenylalanine. This entry keeps only the CDR3 DNA: 48 bases, framed from base 1. Points on this clone: Its antigen has not been determined. The record has no base qualities; no much larger clone is one base away.

What was sequenced was T cells isolated from PBMCs. The receptor was derived from a human donor in good health. The V gene is TRBV4-3 and the J gene is TRBJ2-1, with the D segment identity uncertain. CDR3 sequence: CASSQDLPSSYNEQFF. The DNA sequence is TGCGCCAGCAGCCAAGATCTCCCTTCCTCCTACAATGAGCAGTTCTTC.